Below, 4 T cell receptor beta chains from the same sample are listed, as sequenced in a study of shared clonotypes between healthy human individuals. Here immunoSEQ multiplex PCR was the method, and the copy in TCRdb shows in-frame clones only, minus some. The table includes hundreds of thousands of clones, around 67% detected once. Material for sequencing was memory CD4+ T cells sorted from blood. The sample's subset: CD45RA-negative fraction. The receptors come from a woman aged 30 to 39 in good health.

The V and J genes are TRBV7-2 and TRBJ2-2, with D tentatively TRBD1 (6 bases). Germline CDR1 SGHTA, CDR2 FQGNSA. V lost 5 bases and J 0 bases, leaving 10 bases between the germline ends. The CDR3 is 15 residues long. The CDR3 DNA follows: TGTGCCAGCAGCACCCGGACAGCGAACACCGGGGAGCTGTTTTTT. Amino acid sequence: CASSTRTANTGELFF. The full variable domain, rest sourced from reference TRBV7-2 and TRBJ2-2, is GAGVSQSPSNKVTEKGKDVELRCDPISGHTALYWYRQSLGQGLEFLIYFQGNSAPDKSGLPSDRFSAERTGGSVSTLTIQRTQQEDSAVYLCASSTRTANTGELFFGEGSRLTVL.

This clone was recorded only once. The rearrangement joins TRBV21-1 to TRBJ2-3; no DNA check was done on the table's D call, TRBD2. TRBV21-1 is described as a pseudogene. The CDR3 contains 18 residues. CDR3 bases: TGTGCCAGCATTGGTGGGCTAGCGGGAGCGAGACGCACAGATACGCAGTATTTT. Translated: CASIGGLAGARRTDTQYF.

The chain carries TRBV29-1 and TRBJ2-1; the D call may be TRBD1 or TRBD2 (6 bases each). Germline V gene lookup returns CDR1 SQVTM and CDR2 ANQGSEA. The CDR3 sequence is 15 residues long. Trimming stripped 3 bases from V and 6 bases from J, with 18 bases between. The CDR3 region is CSVERGAGNSNEQFF. In DNA form, the CDR3 reads TGCAGCGTTGAGAGGGGGGCGGGAAACTCCAATGAGCAGTTCTTC.

The chain is built from TRBV28 and TRBJ2-6; 7 bases fit TRBD2. From germline, CDR1 is MDHEN and CDR2 SYDVKM. This CDR3 spans 17 amino acids. The V and J ends lost 5 bases and 2 bases, in that order; junction bases with no gene match: 9. The CDR3 nucleotides are TGTGCCAGCAGTGGCCGCTGGGGGAGGGCTGGGGCCAACGTCCTGACTTTC. It is translated as CASSGRWGRAGANVLTF.